The text below deals with one TCR beta chain. What it recognizes is unknown. The final CDR3 position lacks the conserved phenylalanine or tryptophan, pointing to a likely read error. The limits of the CDR3 on the DNA are not certain, so only TCRdb's listed CDR3 is given. TCRbeta libraries were built with three rounds of nested PCR, modified from ARM-PCR. One entry per CDR3 protein, called by TCRdb with MiXCR from the multiplex PCR reads. The top ten clones hold 40% of a sample with 60,000 to 100,000 distinct CDR3 sequences, around 76% of them seen once. The template was RNA from unsorted bulk tissue. More than 3 cm separated this lung sample from the edge of the tumor. These data originate in a study of tumor and adjacent non-tumor tissue in lung cancer. Study background: Patients comprised eleven to twelve adenocarcinoma, a couple of squamous cell carcinoma and 1 small cell lung cancer. Stage I to III disease affected over nine men and roughly 5 women aged roughly 31 to 80. Study findings and constraints: Top 100 clones took a larger repertoire share in normal lung.

The CDR3 adds up to 13 amino acids, both ends counted. In germline, CDR1 is LGHNA, CDR2 YSLEER. This chain connects TRBV4-3 to TRBJ1-2; the listed D gene, TRBD1, was not tested against the DNA. This sequence originates from a man between 65 and 80 years old with non-small cell lung cancer. The sequenced sample was distant non-tumor lung tissue. The CDR3 loop is CASSQETGDGYTS.